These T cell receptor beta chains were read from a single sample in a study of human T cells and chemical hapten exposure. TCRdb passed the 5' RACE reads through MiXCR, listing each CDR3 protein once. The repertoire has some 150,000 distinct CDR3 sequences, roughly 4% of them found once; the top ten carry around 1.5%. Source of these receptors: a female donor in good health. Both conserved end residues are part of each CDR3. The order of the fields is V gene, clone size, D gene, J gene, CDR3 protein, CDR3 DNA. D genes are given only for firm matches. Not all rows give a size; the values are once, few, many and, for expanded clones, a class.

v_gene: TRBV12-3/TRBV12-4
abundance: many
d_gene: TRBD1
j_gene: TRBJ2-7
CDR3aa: CASSLGTGVPPYEQYF
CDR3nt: TGTGCCAGCAGTTTAGGGACAGGAGTTCCTCCCTACGAGCAGTACTTC

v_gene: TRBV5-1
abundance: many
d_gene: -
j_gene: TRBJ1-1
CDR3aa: CASTPLSRVGTEAFF
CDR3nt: TGCGCCAGCACCCCGTTAAGTCGAGTCGGGACTGAAGCTTTCTTT

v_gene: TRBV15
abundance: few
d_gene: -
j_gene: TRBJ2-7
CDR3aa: CATSRVVGLGQYF
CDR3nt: TGTGCCACCAGCAGAGTGGTAGGGCTCGGGCAGTACTTC

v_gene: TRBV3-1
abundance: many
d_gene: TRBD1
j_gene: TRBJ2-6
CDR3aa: CASSQDIKGTGSPSGANVLTF
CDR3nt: TGTGCCAGCAGCCAAGACATAAAAGGGACAGGGTCTCCCTCCGGGGCCAACGTCCTGACTTTC

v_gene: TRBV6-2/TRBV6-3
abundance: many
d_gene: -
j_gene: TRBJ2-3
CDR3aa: CASSYSRGSNTQYF
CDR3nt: TGTGCCAGCAGTTACTCCCGGGGGTCTAATACGCAGTATTTT

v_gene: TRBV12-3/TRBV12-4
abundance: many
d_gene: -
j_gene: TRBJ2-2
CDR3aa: CASTDQNTGELFF
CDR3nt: TGTGCCAGCACGGACCAGAACACCGGGGAGCTGTTTTTT

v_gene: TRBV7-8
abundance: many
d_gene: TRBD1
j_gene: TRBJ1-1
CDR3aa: CASSLALDRGNLNTEAFF
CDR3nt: TGTGCCAGCAGCTTAGCGTTGGACAGGGGGAATCTGAACACTGAAGCTTTCTTT

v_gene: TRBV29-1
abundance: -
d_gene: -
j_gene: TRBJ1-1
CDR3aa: CSVIGGGLGEAFF
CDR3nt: TGCAGCGTAATAGGGGGGGGGCTGGGAGAAGCTTTCTTT

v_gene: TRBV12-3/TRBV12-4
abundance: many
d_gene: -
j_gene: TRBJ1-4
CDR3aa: CASSPHRGATNEKLFF
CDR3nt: TGTGCCAGCAGTCCCCACCGGGGGGCAACTAATGAAAAACTGTTTTTT

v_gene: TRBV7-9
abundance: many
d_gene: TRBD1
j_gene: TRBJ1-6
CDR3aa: CASSLARPGQKNITLHF
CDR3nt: TGTGCCAGCAGCTTAGCGAGACCGGGACAGAAAAACATCACCCTCCACTTT

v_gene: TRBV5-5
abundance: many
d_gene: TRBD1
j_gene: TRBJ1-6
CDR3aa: CASSLLRDSHSPLHF
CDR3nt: TGTGCCAGCAGCCTTCTCCGGGACAGCCATTCACCCCTCCACTTT

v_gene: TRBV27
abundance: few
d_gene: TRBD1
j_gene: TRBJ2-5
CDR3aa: CASRGQGRETQYF
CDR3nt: TGTGCCAGCAGGGGACAGGGGAGAGAGACCCAGTACTTC

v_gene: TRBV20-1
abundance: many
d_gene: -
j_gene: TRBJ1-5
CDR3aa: CSAMQGNQPQHF
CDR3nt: TGCAGTGCTATGCAGGGAAATCAGCCCCAGCATTTT

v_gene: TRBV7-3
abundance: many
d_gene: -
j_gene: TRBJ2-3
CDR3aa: CASSPSTGDTQYF
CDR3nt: TGTGCCAGCAGCCCCTCGACTGGAGATACGCAGTATTTT

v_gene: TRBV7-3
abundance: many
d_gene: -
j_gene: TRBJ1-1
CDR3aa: CASSRFPVPRSTEAFF
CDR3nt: TGTGCCAGCAGCCGGTTTCCCGTCCCACGGTCCACTGAAGCTTTCTTT

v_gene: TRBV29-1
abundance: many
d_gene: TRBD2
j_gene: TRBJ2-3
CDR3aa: CSVSGLVGSSGTDTQYF
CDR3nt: TGCAGCGTTTCAGGACTAGTGGGTTCTTCTGGCACAGATACGCAGTATTTT

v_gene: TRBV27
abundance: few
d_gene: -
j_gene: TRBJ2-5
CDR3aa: CASSSGPGPGQETQYF
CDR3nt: TGTGCCAGCAGTTCAGGCCCGGGACCAGGACAAGAGACCCAGTACTTC

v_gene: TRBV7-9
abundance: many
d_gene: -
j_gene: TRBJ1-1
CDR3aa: CASSLALWVLNTEAFF
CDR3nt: TGTGCCAGCAGCTTAGCGCTGTGGGTCTTGAACACTGAAGCTTTCTTT

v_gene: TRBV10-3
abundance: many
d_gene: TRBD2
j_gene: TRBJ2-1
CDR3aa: CAISESLRGAGALAGNEQFF
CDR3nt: TGTGCCATCAGTGAGAGTCTTAGAGGAGCGGGGGCCTTGGCCGGTAATGAGCAGTTCTTC

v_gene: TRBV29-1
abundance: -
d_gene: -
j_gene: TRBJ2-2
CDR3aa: CSVAGLGTGELFF
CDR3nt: TGCAGCGTGGCTGGGCTTGGCACCGGGGAGCTGTTTTTT

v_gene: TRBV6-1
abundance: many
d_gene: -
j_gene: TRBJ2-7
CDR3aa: CASVGAGDEQYF
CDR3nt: TGTGCCAGCGTGGGGGCTGGCGACGAGCAGTACTTC

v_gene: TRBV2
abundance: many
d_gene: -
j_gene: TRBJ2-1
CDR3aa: CASSGPRTGVPGDEQFF
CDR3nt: TGTGCCAGCAGTGGCCCACGAACAGGGGTGCCGGGAGATGAGCAGTTCTTC

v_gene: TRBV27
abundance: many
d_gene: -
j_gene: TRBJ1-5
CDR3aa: CASSWTASNQPQHF
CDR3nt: TGTGCCAGCAGTTGGACAGCTAGCAATCAGCCCCAGCATTTT

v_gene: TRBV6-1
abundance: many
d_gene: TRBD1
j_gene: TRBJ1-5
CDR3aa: CATTPDRESNQPQHF
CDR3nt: TGTGCCACCACCCCGGACAGGGAGTCCAATCAGCCCCAGCATTTT

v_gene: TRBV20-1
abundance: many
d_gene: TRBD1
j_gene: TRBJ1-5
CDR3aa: CSARDRGQAGSSISQPQHF
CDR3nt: TGCAGTGCTAGAGATCGAGGACAGGCAGGGAGTTCGATCAGTCAGCCCCAGCATTTT

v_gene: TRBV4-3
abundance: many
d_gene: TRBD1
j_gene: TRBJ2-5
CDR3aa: CASSQDGAGGQETQYF
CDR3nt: TGCGCCAGCAGCCAAGATGGGGCAGGGGGCCAAGAGACCCAGTACTTC

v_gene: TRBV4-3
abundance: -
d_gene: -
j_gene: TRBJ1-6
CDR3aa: CASSQEEAPRDSPLHF
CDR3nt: TGCGCCAGCAGCCAAGAAGAAGCCCCGAGAGATTCACCCCTCCACTTT

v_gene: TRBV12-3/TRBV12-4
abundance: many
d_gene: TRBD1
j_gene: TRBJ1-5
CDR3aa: CASSRQGFQPQHF
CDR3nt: TGTGCCAGCAGTCGACAGGGTTTCCAGCCCCAGCATTTT

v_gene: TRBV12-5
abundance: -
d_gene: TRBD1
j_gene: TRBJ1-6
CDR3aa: CASSVQGNNSPLHF
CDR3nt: TGTGCTAGTTCCGTACAGGGGAATAATTCACCCCTCCACTTT

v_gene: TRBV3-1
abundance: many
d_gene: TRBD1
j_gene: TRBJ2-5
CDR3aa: CASSQWDRATQETQYF
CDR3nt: TGTGCCAGCAGCCAATGGGACAGGGCAACCCAAGAGACCCAGTACTTC

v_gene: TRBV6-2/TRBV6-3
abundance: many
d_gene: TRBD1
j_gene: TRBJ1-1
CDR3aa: CASSYERGRGPNTEAFF
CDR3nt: TGTGCCAGCAGTTACGAAAGGGGCAGGGGGCCGAACACTGAAGCTTTCTTT

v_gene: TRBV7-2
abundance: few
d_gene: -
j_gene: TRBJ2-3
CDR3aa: CASSPPGSAGAGWDTQYF
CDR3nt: TGTGCCAGCAGCCCCCCCGGGAGCGCGGGGGCGGGTTGGGATACGCAGTATTTT

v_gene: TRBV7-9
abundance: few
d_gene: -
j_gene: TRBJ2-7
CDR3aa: CASSWDRSKQYF
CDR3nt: TGTGCCAGCAGCTGGGACCGCAGCAAGCAGTACTTC

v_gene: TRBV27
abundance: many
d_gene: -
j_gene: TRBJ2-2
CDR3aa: CASSLPNTGELFF
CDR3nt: TGTGCCAGCAGTCTCCCAAACACCGGGGAGCTGTTTTTT

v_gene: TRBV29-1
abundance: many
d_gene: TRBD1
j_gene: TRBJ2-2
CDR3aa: CSVEGQGAGTGELFF
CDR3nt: TGCAGCGTTGAAGGACAGGGGGCAGGCACCGGGGAGCTGTTTTTT

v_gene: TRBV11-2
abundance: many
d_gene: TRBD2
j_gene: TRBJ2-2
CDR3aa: CASSHLAGVTGELFF
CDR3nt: TGTGCCAGCAGCCACCTAGCGGGGGTGACCGGGGAGCTGTTTTTT

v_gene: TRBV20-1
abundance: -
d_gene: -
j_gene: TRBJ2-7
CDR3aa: CSARPGFNDEQYF
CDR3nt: TGCAGTGCCCGCCCTGGGTTCAACGACGAGCAGTACTTC

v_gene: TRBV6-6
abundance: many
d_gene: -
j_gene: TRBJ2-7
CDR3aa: CASSYGRGYEQYF
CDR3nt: TGTGCCAGCAGTTACGGACGGGGGTACGAGCAGTACTTC

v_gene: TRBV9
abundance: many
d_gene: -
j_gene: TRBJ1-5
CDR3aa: CASSAWGRDQPQHF
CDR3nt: TGTGCCAGCAGCGCTTGGGGACGCGATCAGCCCCAGCATTTT

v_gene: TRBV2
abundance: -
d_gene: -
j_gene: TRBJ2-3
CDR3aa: CASRRRLDSFSTDTQYF
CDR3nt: TGTGCCAGCAGACGTCGACTAGATAGTTTTAGCACAGATACGCAGTATTTT

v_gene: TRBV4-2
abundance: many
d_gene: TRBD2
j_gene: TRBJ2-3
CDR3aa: CASSQVLAGRTDTQYF
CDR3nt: TGTGCCAGCAGCCAAGTTCTAGCGGGGCGCACAGATACGCAGTATTTT